The 8 T cell receptor beta chains in this list originate from one sample, sequenced in a study of cytomegalovirus exposure and HLA in healthy donors. It was with 60 Vbeta and 13 Jbeta primers that the PCR ran. Measured with immunoSEQ multiplex PCR; TCRdb has only the in-frame clones, and not every one. Altogether about 180,000 clones are present, just over 75% being singletons, with the ten largest covering about 1.5%. Sequencing was carried out using PBMCs. These receptors all come from a young man in good health and CMV-seronegative.

CDR3 protein: CASTLSALGYEQYF. As DNA, the CDR3 is TGTGCCAGCACCCTGAGTGCTCTGGGCTACGAGCAGTACTTC. This chain joins TRBV5-6 and TRBJ2-5; D ambiguous. The J call may be wrong; the DNA end is better matched by TRBJ2-7. CDR1 and CDR2 (germline): SGHDT, YYEEEE. This CDR3 spans 14 amino acids.

This clone has just one count. The chain joins TRBV7-6 to TRBJ1-2, with TRBD1 matching over 8 bases. This CDR3 spans 17 amino acids. Trimming took 5 bases from V and 0 from J; bases not matched to a gene: 11. Per germline, CDR1 SGHVS and CDR2 FNYEAQ. The CDR3 sequence is CASSEAGGAASNYGYTF. CDR3 DNA sequence: TGTGCCAGCAGCGAAGCAGGGGGCGCGGCTTCTAACTATGGCTACACCTTC.

J is TRBJ1-6 and V is TRBV15; no firm D call. Germline V gene sequence: CDR1 LNHNV, CDR2 YYDKDF (reference sequence). The CDR3 extends over 14 amino acids. The V and J ends lost 0 bases and 9 bases respectively, with 9 bases between them. In DNA form, the CDR3 reads TGTGCCACCAGCAGAGAGGGCACATTTTCACCCCTCCACTTT. Protein product: CATSREGTFSPLHF.

The chain links TRBV5-1 to TRBJ2-5, with a tentative D call TRBD2 (5 bases). CDR3 size: 15 residues. The V end lost 0 bases, the J end lost 0 bases, and 9 bases lay between the germline ends. Germline-derived CDR1 and CDR2 are SGHRS and YFSETQ. This CDR3 reads CASSLGEGYQETQYF. CDR3 in DNA: TGCGCCAGCAGCTTGGGAGAGGGCTACCAAGAGACCCAGTACTTC.

J is TRBJ1-2 and V is TRBV11-3; TRBD1 aligns across 8 bases. This CDR3 region has 13 residues. Germline V gene data show CDR1 as SGHNT and CDR2 as YENEEA. Losses at the gene ends were 5 bases for V and 6 bases for J; bases not matched to a gene: 5. The chain's CDR3 is CASSRGQGNGYTF. In nucleotides, the CDR3 is TGTGCCAGCAGCCGCGGACAGGGAAATGGCTACACCTTC.

V and J are TRBV7-9 and TRBJ2-1, with D tentatively TRBD2 (5 bases). This CDR3 is built from 15 residues. Germline V gene data show CDR1 as SEHNR and CDR2 as FQNEAQ (reference sequence). V gave up 2 bases and J gave up 5 bases, with 13 bases separating them. CDR3 residues: CASSLTAGRNNEQFF. CDR3 in DNA: TGTGCCAGCAGCTTAACGGCGGGTCGGAACAATGAGCAGTTCTTC. The complete variable domain, with remaining parts taken from reference TRBV7-9 and TRBJ2-1, reads DTGVSQNPRHKITKRGQNVTFRCDPISEHNRLYWYRQTLGQGPEFLTYFQNEAQLEKSRLLSDRFSAERPKGSFSTLEIQRTEQGDSAMYLCASSLTAGRNNEQFFGPGTRLTVL.

The CDR3 protein is CASSPGGASRSSTDTQYF. CDR3 nucleotide sequence: TGTGCCAGCAGCCCCGGGGGGGCATCCAGGAGCTCCACAGATACGCAGTATTTT. V and J are TRBV7-9 and TRBJ2-3; the match to TRBD2 covers 8 bases. Germline CDR1 is SEHNR and CDR2 is FQNEAQ (reference sequence). The CDR3 runs to 18 residues. Trimming cost V 5 bases and J 2 bases; bases outside gene matches: 15.

This clone is a singleton in its sample. V usage is TRBV7-3 and J usage is TRBJ2-3, with 10 bases lining up with TRBD2. There are 15 residues in the CDR3. After removal of 4 bases from V and 1 base from J, the junction contained 2 bases not matched to a gene. Germline CDR1 and CDR2: SGHTA and FQGTGA. The CDR3 region is CASSSGTSGTDTQYF. The CDR3 DNA is TGTGCCAGCAGCTCCGGGACTAGCGGCACAGATACGCAGTATTTT.